The 12 T cell receptor beta chains given below trace back to one sample, sequenced in a study of blood T cell repertoires in COVID-19. Profiling relied on immunoSEQ multiplex PCR, and the TCRdb table lists in-frame clones only, not all of them. The sample has about 250,000 clones, 87% seen once; the top ten hold roughly 6%. The sequenced sample consisted of PBMCs or T cells enriched from blood (not recorded which). The origin of the receptors is a woman aged 25 to 45 with acute COVID-19.

The chain recombines TRBV11-2 with TRBJ1-5; D possibly corresponds to TRBD1 (5 bases). Germline CDR1 reads SGHAT; CDR2 reads FQNNGV. The CDR3 sequence is 14 residues long. V lost 1 base, J lost 7 bases, and 11 bases lay in between. The CDR3 reads CASSLVGGAQPQHF. As DNA, the CDR3 is TGTGCCAGCAGCTTAGTGGGAGGGGCCCAGCCCCAGCATTTT. Combining the CDR3 with reference TRBV11-2 and TRBJ1-5 gives the whole variable domain EAGVAQSPRYKIIEKRQSVAFWCNPISGHATLYWYQQILGQGPKLLIQFQNNGVVDDSQLPKDRFSAERLKGVDSTLKIQPAKLEDSAVYLCASSLVGGAQPQHFGDGTRLSIL.

This chain uses TRBV29-1 with TRBJ2-3; 9 bases match TRBD1. After removal of 7 bases from V and 1 base from J, the junction contained 6 bases not matched to a gene. The CDR3 covers 14 residues. The germline CDR1 and CDR2 sequences are SQVTM and ANQGSEA. The CDR3 DNA sequence: TGCAGCGGGCTCCGGGACAGGGGCACAGATACGCAGTATTTT. This encodes CSGLRDRGTDTQYF.

The V call is TRBV7-3, the J call TRBJ1-1; D is undetermined. CDR1 is SGHTA, CDR2 FQGTGA, per germline. Trimming removed 3 bases at V and 4 bases at J, with 18 bases between. This CDR3 has 16 amino acids. CDR3 region: CASSFVSRNTITEAFF. For the CDR3, the DNA is TGTGCCAGCAGCTTTGTCTCTCGTAACACGATCACTGAAGCTTTCTTT. Using reference TRBV7-3 and TRBJ1-1 for the parts outside the CDR3, the full variable domain is GAGVSQTPSNKVTEKGKYVELRCDPISGHTALYWYRQSLGQGPEFLIYFQGTGAADDSGLPNDRFFAVRPEGSVSTLKIQRTERGDSAVYLCASSFVSRNTITEAFFGQGTRLTVV.

This sequence joins TRBV10-3 and TRBJ1-1; a possible D gene is TRBD1 (6 bases). The V and J ends lost 9 bases and 4 bases respectively, with 12 bases between them. The CDR3 spans 12 residues. Germline V lookup: CDR1 ENHRY, CDR2 SYGVKD. The CDR3 reads CAIKDRITEAFF. The DNA of the CDR3 is TGTGCCATAAAAGACAGGATCACTGAAGCTTTCTTT.

The V call is TRBV4-1, the J call TRBJ2-7; TRBD2 might be the D (5 bases). With 6 bases removed from V and 2 bases from J, the gap between germline ends came to 11 bases. The CDR3 extends over 13 amino acids. Germline CDR1 and CDR2: MGHRA and YSYEKL. CDR3 protein: CASSLARPYEQYF. The CDR3 DNA reads TGCGCCAGCAGTCTAGCCCGTCCCTACGAGCAGTACTTC.

This clone has a handful of counts. The rearrangement links TRBV7-8 to TRBJ2-7, with 7 bases fitting TRBD2. Per the germline V gene, CDR1 is SGHVS and CDR2 is FQNEAQ. The CDR3 is 14 amino acids. V lost 1 base, J lost 2 bases, and 2 bases stayed unmatched. CDR3 DNA: TGTGCCAGCAGCTTAGAGGGAGGGCCCTACGAGCAGTACTTC. Protein product: CASSLEGGPYEQYF.

Regarding this clone: Being one base from a much bigger clone, this may be a read error. Within the sample, other DNA sequences also encode this same CDR3. The chain links TRBV28 to TRBJ1-6; 7 nucleotides match TRBD1. There are 14 residues in the CDR3. Germline CDR1 reads MDHEN; CDR2 reads SYDVKM. Germline trimming cut 4 bases from V and 5 bases from J; bases unmatched to any gene: 2. The CDR3 loop reads CASSWDRDNSPLHF. Written as DNA, the CDR3 is TGTGCCAGCAGTTGGGACAGAGATAATTCACCCCTCCACTTT.

The chain recombines TRBV5-5 with TRBJ2-1, with 7 bases fitting TRBD1. The junction had 9 bases not matched to a gene; V was cut back by 2 bases and J by 4 bases. This CDR3 contains 16 residues. Per germline, CDR1 SGHKS and CDR2 YYEKEE (reference sequence). CDR3 sequence reads: CASSLTGAGGYNEQFF. In DNA form, the CDR3 reads TGTGCCAGCAGCTTAACCGGGGCAGGGGGTTACAATGAGCAGTTCTTC.

The chain uses TRBV5-8 and TRBJ2-5, with 12 nucleotides matching TRBD2. CDR1 and CDR2 from the germline V gene are SGHTS and YDEGEE. The ends lost 0 bases at V and 7 bases at J; junction bases unmatched: 4. This CDR3 contains 15 residues. CDR3: CASSLGLAGAVTQYF. In DNA form, the CDR3 reads TGTGCCAGCAGCTTGGGACTAGCGGGGGCGGTGACCCAGTACTTC.

The chain has TRBV19 and TRBJ1-1; no clear D. The CDR3 length is 14 residues. The germline CDR1 and CDR2 sequences are LNHDA and SQIVND (reference sequence). Trimming stripped 2 bases from V and 6 bases from J, with 13 bases between. CDR3 sequence: CASSISSLVAEAFF. In DNA, the CDR3 is TGTGCCAGTAGTATATCCTCCCTCGTCGCTGAAGCTTTCTTT.

The V call is TRBV5-1, the J call TRBJ2-3, with 13 bases lining up with TRBD2. This CDR3 is built from 16 residues. Losses at the gene ends were 3 bases for V and 2 bases for J; bases not matched to a gene: 3. In germline, CDR1 is SGHRS, CDR2 YFSETQ. As DNA, the CDR3 is TGCGCCAGCAGCTGGACTAGCGGGGGCCACACAGATACGCAGTATTTT. Translated, it gives CASSWTSGGHTDTQYF.

This clone occurred a few times. The chain employs TRBV5-8 and TRBJ1-2; TRBD1 is a possible D gene (6 bases). V was shortened by 1 base and J by 5 bases, with 15 bases between the two germline ends. This CDR3 has 15 residues. From germline, CDR1 is SGHTS and CDR2 YDEGEE. In DNA, the CDR3 is TGTGCCAGCAGCTTGCCAGGGGAGATTCGGTATGGCTACACCTTC. Translated: CASSLPGEIRYGYTF.